The 10 T cell receptor beta chains presented below share a single source sample, sequenced in a study of blood T cell repertoires in COVID-19. The repertoire was sequenced with immunoSEQ multiplex PCR; TCRdb's copy has only in-frame clones and lacks some. The table lists some 290,000 clones, approximately 80% of them singletons, with less than 3% in the top ten. The sequencing input was peripheral blood. The receptors were gathered from a woman aged 55 to 70 with active or convalescent COVID-19.

The V call is TRBV27, the J call TRBJ1-4; D might be TRBD1 (6 bases). The germline CDR1 and CDR2 sequences are MNHEY and SMNVEV (reference sequence). The CDR3 totals 15 residues. V was trimmed by 5 bases and J by 0 bases, leaving 10 bases between them. The CDR3 loop is CASSLNRATNEKLFF. CDR3 coding DNA: TGTGCCAGCAGTCTTAACAGGGCAACTAATGAAAAACTGTTTTTT.

The gene calls are TRBV6-5 and TRBJ1-1, with 7 bases that match TRBD1. Per the germline V gene, CDR1 is MNHEY and CDR2 is SVGAGI. CDR3 size: 12 residues. The V gene end was trimmed by 6 bases and the J gene end by 6 bases; junction bases not matched to a gene: 4. The CDR3 DNA follows: TGTGCCAGCAGACCGACAGGGTCTGAAGCTTTCTTT. Protein: CASRPTGSEAFF.

This clone was recorded only once. The chain links TRBV5-8 to TRBJ1-2, with 9 bases identical to TRBD1. J gave up 6 bases and V 0 bases, and 3 bases lay outside the gene matches. Germline V lookup: CDR1 SGHTS, CDR2 YDEGEE. The CDR3 is made up of 14 amino acids. CDR3 in DNA: TGTGCCAGCAGCTTGGACAGGGGGCGTAATGGCTACACCTTC. Its protein is CASSLDRGRNGYTF.

There are a few counts of this clone. The chain is built from TRBV4-3 and TRBJ2-1; no firm D call. The germline CDR1 and CDR2 sequences are LGHNA and YSLEER. CDR3 length: 14 amino acids. V was shortened by 2 bases and J by 8 bases, with 13 bases between the two germline ends. For the CDR3, the DNA is TGCGCCAGCAGCCAAACCGCTACTGGAGATGAGCAGTTCTTC. It translates to CASSQTATGDEQFF.

The CDR3 nucleotides read TGTGCCTGGAGTGCCCGCACTGGACTAGCCGGGGAGCTGTTTTTT. This gives the protein CAWSARTGLAGELFF. The chain couples TRBV30 to TRBJ2-2, with TRBD2 matching over 7 bases. There are 15 residues in the CDR3. V dropped 1 base and J dropped 6; count of bases not matched to a gene: 8. CDR1 and CDR2 (germline): GTSNPN, SVGIG (reference sequence).

Only one count was recorded for this clone. The chain uses TRBV27 and TRBJ1-2; maybe TRBD1 (6 bases). There are 14 residues in the CDR3. Germline V gene data show CDR1 as MNHEY and CDR2 as SMNVEV (reference sequence). V lost 0 bases and J lost 4, with 9 bases in between. CDR3 residues: CASSLSSGVYGYTF. The CDR3 nucleotides read TGTGCCAGCAGTTTATCGTCAGGGGTCTATGGCTACACCTTC.

This chain joins TRBV3-1 (or the pseudogene TRBV3-2) and TRBJ2-1, with D maybe TRBD2 (5 bases). This CDR3 has 16 amino acids. Trimming stripped 4 bases from V and 2 bases from J, with 15 bases between. CDR1 and CDR2 (germline): LGHDT, YNNKEL (reference sequence). This CDR3 is CASSPLADGAYNEQFF. The CDR3 bases are TGTGCCAGCAGCCCCCTAGCTGACGGGGCCTACAATGAGCAGTTCTTC.

The chain links TRBV2 to TRBJ1-6, with D possibly being TRBD1 (6 bases). Trimming took off 4 bases at V and 8 bases at J, with 18 bases between the two ends. The V gene's germline CDR1 is SNHLY and CDR2 FYNNEI. CDR3 size: 16 residues. The CDR3 DNA sequence: TGTGCCAGCAGTGGGTCGAGGGGTTCAGGGGATTCACCCCTCCACTTT. Its protein product is CASSGSRGSGDSPLHF.

The gene calls are TRBV5-3 and TRBJ2-5, with 15 bases lining up with TRBD2. TRBV5-3 qualifies as an ORF whose function is uncertain. This CDR3 contains 19 residues. V shed 4 bases, J shed 2 bases, and the junction held 12 bases outside the gene matches. The CDR3 DNA sequence: TGTGCCAGAAGCCGGCCGAGGACTAGCGGGGGGGCGAAGCAAGAGACCCAGTACTTC. Translated, it gives CARSRPRTSGGAKQETQYF.

This clone appeared a few times. This chain links TRBV10-3 with TRBJ2-3; 10 bases are shared with TRBD1. Germline trimming cut 10 bases from V and 1 base from J; bases unmatched to any gene: 8. Germline V gene sequence: CDR1 ENHRY, CDR2 SYGVKD. The CDR3 loop spans 15 amino acids. The chain's CDR3 is CATRPGTGGTDTQYF. In DNA form, the CDR3 reads TGTGCCACGCGACCCGGGACAGGGGGCACAGATACGCAGTATTTT.